This TCR beta chain comes out of a study of blood T cell repertoires in COVID-19. Study-wide context: PBMCs, B-cell-depleted T cells, or T cells provided the cDNA or gDNA that made up the material.

CDR1 KGHSH and CDR2 LQKENI come from the germline V gene. Trimming stripped 2 bases from V and 3 bases from J, with 9 bases between. The CDR3 has 14 residues. Repertoires were generated with immunoSEQ multiplex PCR, while TCRdb's copy carries only in-frame clones and drops some. This table has roughly 380,000 clones, approximately 91% appearing once. Those enrolled, adults aged roughly 18 to 90 years, came from 24 US areas. Categorization into cohorts depended on clinical history that participants reported. During the 2 weeks before they entered the study, exposed participants had met someone with a PCR-confirmed or clinician-diagnosed COVID-19 case. Concerning this clone: The sample has other DNA sequences that encode this CDR3 too.

This clonotype was sampled from a woman aged 30 to 39 who had been exposed to COVID-19. The chain combines TRBV18 with TRBJ2-3; a possible D gene is TRBD1 (6 bases). The sequencing input was PBMCs or T cells enriched from blood (not recorded which). In DNA, the CDR3 is TGTGCCAGCTCACCAAGGCAGGGGACAGATACGCAGTATTTT. This sequence encodes CASSPRQGTDTQYF.